The subject of this entry is one T cell receptor beta chain. This clonotype was counted at least ten times. The antigen it binds to is not known. No clone much larger than this one lies a single base away; base qualities are absent. These data originate in a study of T cells in Graves' hyperthyroidism and ophthalmopathy (dated by TCRdb to about 2019). Turning to the overall study: Peripheral blood samples were taken at initial diagnosis, before any treatment was given. An independent validation cohort of fewer than 20 hyperthyroidism patients and 17 patients who later progressed to ophthalmopathy tested prospective prediction of ophthalmopathy. The study also compared thyroid tissue and blood T-cell repertoires from roughly 6 Graves' hyperthyroidism patients. The paper describes TCR Vbeta CDR3 sequencing of 135 peripheral blood samples, made up of roughly 40 ophthalmopathy patients, more than 70 hyperthyroidism patients and roughly 17 progressor patients. Following sampling, methimazole starting at 30 mg daily was given to hyperthyroidism patients, and high-dose intravenous methylprednisolone was given to ophthalmopathy patients. The 95 to 100 discovery patients were randomly divided into training and test sets at a 7:3 ratio. A discovery cohort of about 100 patients, fewer than 50 with Graves' ophthalmopathy and 57 with stable Graves' hyperthyroidism, was used to find distinguishing TCR V-J signatures.

The TCR beta CDR3 regions were amplified from the RNA transcripts. The first round of RT-PCR for the TCR CDR3 was performed with the HTBI primer set and the Qiagen OneStep RT-PCR kit. Libraries were constructed in a second round of multiplex PCR, after which size selection and purification were carried out. The libraries were sequenced on an Illumina HiSeq2000 using paired-end 100 bp reads. On the study's bioinformatics: SOAPnuke was used to process the raw data, with reads discarded if the reads contained adapters or uncalled bases, had a mean Phred below 15, or lacked an exact constant-primer or identifier match. COPE v1.2.5 was used to merge the high-quality paired reads, and each unique nucleotide sequence was defined as a clonotype. Clonotypes were aligned to IMGT TRBV, TRBD and TRBJ reference segments using MiTCR v1.1. The analysis included only V-J combinations with a frequency above 0.0001, which together covered roughly 99% of the repertoires. The TCS score was defined as F50 (clonal expansion) divided by E x V (chaos), with BLOSUM62-based TCRdist calculated between CDR3 peptides within each V-J. Welch's t-statistics and random forest reduced 514 V-J features to some 14, which were used in a naive Bayes classifier (R e1071). In-frame beta chains were kept once TCRdb had trimmed the public reads at Q25 with fastp and called clones with MiXCR. Rows matching on CDR3 protein sequence are summarized as one entry with the most common DNA and genes. The authors' filters were not applied to this entry. In this sample the table shows about 350,000 distinct CDR3 sequences, roughly 15% of which occur a single time. About 21% of the sample belongs to the ten largest clones.

Ophthalmopathy patients had moderately to severely active disease, Clinical Activity Score of at least 3, NOSPECS grade of at least 4, and duration under 3 months. Exclusion was applied to patients with uncontrolled infections, other autoimmune diseases, pregnancy or lactation. Diagnoses relied on clinical symptoms, serum thyroxine and TRAb, thyroid ultrasound and orbital computed tomography. Ficoll-Paque density gradient centrifugation was used to isolate PBMCs from 9.5 to 10 ml of fresh peripheral blood. Trizol reagent was used to extract total RNA, and RNA quality was then checked on an Agilent 2100 Bioanalyzer. Beyond this particular receptor, the publication reports: In validation, the model predicted progression to ophthalmopathy a median of roughly 6.1 months before onset, with over 60% sensitivity and 72.22% specificity. No statistical method was used to set the sample size in advance, and investigators knew the group allocation. A model built on a 13 V-J signature distinguished ophthalmopathy from stable hyperthyroidism, reaching about 88% sensitivity and about 81% specificity in cross-validation and 80%/75% in testing. Most expanded thyroid clonotypes (frequency above 0.001) were also detected in blood, suggesting blood repertoires may reflect thyroid immune responses.

From its cysteine to its phenylalanine, the CDR3 spans 13 amino acids. Here the CDR3 DNA is all that survives: 39 bases in frame from base 1. The germline V gene provides CDR1 SGHRS and CDR2 YFSETQ. V is cut by 4 bases and J by 9 bases, and the space between the germline ends is 14 bases. The source material was blood. The TCR comes from an older woman with Graves' ophthalmopathy. This chain is built from TRBV5-1 and TRBJ2-1; TRBD1 might be the D gene, on 6 matching bases. The DNA sequence is given as TGCGCCAGCAGCGCTCCCGGGACAACTGAGCAGTTCTTC. The translation is CASSAPGTTEQFF.